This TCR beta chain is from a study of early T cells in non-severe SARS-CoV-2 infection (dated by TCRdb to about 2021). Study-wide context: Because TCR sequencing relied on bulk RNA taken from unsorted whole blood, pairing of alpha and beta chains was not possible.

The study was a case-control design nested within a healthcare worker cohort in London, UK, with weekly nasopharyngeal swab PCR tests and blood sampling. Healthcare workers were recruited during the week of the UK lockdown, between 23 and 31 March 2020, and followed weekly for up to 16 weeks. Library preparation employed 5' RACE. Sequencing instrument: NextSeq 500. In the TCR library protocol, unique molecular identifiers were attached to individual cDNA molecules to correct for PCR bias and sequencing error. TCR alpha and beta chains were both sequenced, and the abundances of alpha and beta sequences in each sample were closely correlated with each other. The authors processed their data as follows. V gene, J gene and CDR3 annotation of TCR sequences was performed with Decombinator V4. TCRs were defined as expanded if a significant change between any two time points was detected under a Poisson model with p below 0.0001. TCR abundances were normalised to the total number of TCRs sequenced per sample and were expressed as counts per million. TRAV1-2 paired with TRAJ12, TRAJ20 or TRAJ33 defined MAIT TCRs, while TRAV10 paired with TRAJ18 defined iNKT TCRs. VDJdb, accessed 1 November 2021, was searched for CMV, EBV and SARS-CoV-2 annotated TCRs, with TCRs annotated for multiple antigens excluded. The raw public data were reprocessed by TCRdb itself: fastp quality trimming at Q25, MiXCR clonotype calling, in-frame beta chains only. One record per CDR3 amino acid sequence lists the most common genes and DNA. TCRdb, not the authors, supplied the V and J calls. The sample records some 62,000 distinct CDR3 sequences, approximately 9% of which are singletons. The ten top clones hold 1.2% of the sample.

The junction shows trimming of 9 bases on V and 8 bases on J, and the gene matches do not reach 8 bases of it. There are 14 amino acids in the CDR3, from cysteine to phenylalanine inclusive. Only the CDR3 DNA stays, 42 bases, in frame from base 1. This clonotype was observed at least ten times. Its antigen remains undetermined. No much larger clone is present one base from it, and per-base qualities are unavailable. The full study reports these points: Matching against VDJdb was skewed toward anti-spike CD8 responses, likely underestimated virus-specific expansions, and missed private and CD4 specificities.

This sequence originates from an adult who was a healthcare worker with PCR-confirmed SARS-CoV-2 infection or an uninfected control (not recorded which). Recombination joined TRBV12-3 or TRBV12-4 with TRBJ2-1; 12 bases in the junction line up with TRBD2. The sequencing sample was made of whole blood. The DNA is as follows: TGTGCCAGGACTTCTAGCGGGGGGGCCCATGAGCAGTTCTTC. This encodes CARTSSGGAHEQFF.